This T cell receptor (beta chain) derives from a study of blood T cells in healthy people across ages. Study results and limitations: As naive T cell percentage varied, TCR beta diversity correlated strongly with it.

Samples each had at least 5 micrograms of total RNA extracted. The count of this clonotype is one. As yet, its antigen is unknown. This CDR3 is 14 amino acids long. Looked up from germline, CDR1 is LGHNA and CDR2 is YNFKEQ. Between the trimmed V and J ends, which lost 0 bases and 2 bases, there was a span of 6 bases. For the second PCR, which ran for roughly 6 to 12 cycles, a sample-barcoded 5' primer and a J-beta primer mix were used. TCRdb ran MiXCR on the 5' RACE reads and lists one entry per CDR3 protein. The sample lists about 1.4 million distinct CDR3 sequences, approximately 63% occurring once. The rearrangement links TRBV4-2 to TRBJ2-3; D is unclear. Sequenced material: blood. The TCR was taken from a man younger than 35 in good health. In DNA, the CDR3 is TGTGCCAGCAGCCAAGATTACGACACAGATACGCAGTATTTT. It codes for CASSQDYDTDTQYF.